This T cell receptor (beta chain) was retrieved from a study (dated by TCRdb to about 2015). Looking at the study overall: The study set out to test whether tumor-infiltrating Tregs in breast cancer get recruited from blood Tregs or are instead converted in situ from other CD4+ T cell subsets. Points the paper makes about the study in general: The TCR gene usage of tumor memory CD4+ T cells clustered together with blood and lymph node memory CD4+ cells and with lymph node naive CD4+ cells. Rather than covering whole repertoires, validation in the larger cohort was restricted to a single TCR beta V-J rearrangement. The greatest overlap of tumor-infiltrating Treg TCR alpha and beta sequences was observed with tumor naive CD4+ T cells, followed by blood naive CD4+ T cells.

Including cysteine and phenylalanine, the CDR3 has 16 amino acids. Here the CDR3 DNA is all that survives: 48 bases in frame from base 1. CDR1 and CDR2 (LGHNA, YNFKEQ) derive from the germline V gene. The germline V end is reduced by 1 base and the J end by 6 bases; junction bases left unmatched: 6. Full-length TCR variable regions were amplified by 5' RACE PCR using constant-region reverse primers, and then by semi-nested PCR using Nested Universal Primer A. The ReliaPrep RNA Cell Miniprep System was used to extract total RNA, which was then reverse transcribed into 5'RACE-ready cDNA with the SMARTer RACE 5'/3' Kit. Multiplex adaptors were used to barcode the full-length TCR alpha and beta libraries, which were then sequenced on an Illumina MiSeq. The authors processed their data as follows. For each of nine subset-tissue groups, sequencing data from the five patients were combined, and the groups were compared by unsupervised clustering of TCR gene usage. The Morisita-Horn index was used to calculate repertoire similarity, with shared sequences weighted according to their contribution to each repertoire. TCRdb cleaned the public reads at Q25 with fastp, built clones with MiXCR and kept in-frame beta chains. Each CDR3 protein gets just one entry, which takes the most common genes and DNA from the rows behind it. The V and J calls come from TCRdb's annotation, not from the publication. Recorded for this sample are under 45,000 distinct CDR3 sequences; 30% of them occurred a single time. 4% to 5% of the sample lies in the top ten.

The memory CD4+ T cell population was isolated based on a CD4+CD45RO+CD25- phenotype. Tregs, naive and memory CD4+ T cells from tumor, blood and ipsilateral draining lymph nodes of five breast cancer patients underwent full-length TCR alpha and beta sequencing. Tumor tissue, along with lymph nodes from ipsilateral axillary dissection, was perfused with PBS, minced, and then digested using collagenase I and hyaluronidase. FACS confirmed that the sorted cell populations were more than 90% pure. This clonotype was counted many times. What antigen it recognizes has not been identified. No quality values exist for individual bases; no much larger clone is one base distant.

The TCR was taken from a female donor with breast cancer. The rearranged chain carries TRBV4-2 and TRBJ2-7, with TRBD2 matching 13 junction bases. The sample consisted of tumor-infiltrating memory CD4+ T cells sorted from the breast tumor. According to the study, the label for this sample's cell subset or site signals: memory CD4+ T cells, CD4+CD45RO+CD25-. The nucleotide sequence reads as follows: TGTGCCAGCAGCCAAGCCGGGACTAGCGGGACCCCCGAGCAGTACTTC. Its translation is CASSQAGTSGTPEQYF.